Listed here are 26 T cell receptor beta chains from one sample, sequenced in a study of Ad26.COV2.S vaccination and SARS-CoV-2 variants. The treatment denotes: over 15 received Ad26.COV2.S at low or high dose, single or two shots; roughly 5 received placebo; per-sample allocation not given. Sampling was performed 63 days after the first vaccine or placebo injection. Generated by immunoSEQ multiplex PCR, the TCRdb table keeps only in-frame clones and is missing some. The sample includes about 350,000 clones, about 88% of them seen just once. Sequencing was performed on peripheral blood, taken in a trial of Ad26.COV2.S vaccine versus placebo. The receptors here all came from a person between 18 and 65 years old who received the Ad26.COV2.S COVID-19 vaccine or a placebo.

The chain carries TRBV7-2 and TRBJ1-3; TRBD1 is a possible D gene (6 bases). The germline V and J ends were trimmed by 8 bases and 4 bases, with 12 bases remaining between them. This CDR3 is built from 13 residues. Germline V gives CDR1 SGHTA, CDR2 FQGNSA. The CDR3 region is CASAGAEGNTIYF. The CDR3 coding sequence is TGTGCCAGCGCAGGGGCGGAAGGAAACACCATATATTTT.

This rearrangement joins TRBV5-1 to TRBJ1-6, with D perhaps TRBD1 (5 bases). Deletions cut 5 bases from V and 10 bases from J, with 10 bases between. CDR1 SGHRS and CDR2 YFSETQ come from the germline V gene. This CDR3 is 12 amino acids long. CDR3 DNA: TGCGCCAGCAGTACGGGGGACTCACCCCTCCACTTT. Encoded protein: CASSTGDSPLHF.

The genes are TRBV3-1 (or the pseudogene TRBV3-2) and TRBJ2-3; D is perhaps TRBD1 (6 bases). Per the germline V gene, CDR1 is LGHDT and CDR2 is YNNKEL (reference sequence). CDR3 size: 15 residues. The ends were cut back, 3 bases at V and 0 bases at J, with 10 bases in the middle. The DNA for the CDR3 is TGTGCCAGCAGCCATGGACAGAGAAGCACAGATACGCAGTATTTT. Protein: CASSHGQRSTDTQYF.

V usage is TRBV10-3 and J usage is TRBJ1-5; no clear D. Trimming shortened V by 3 bases and J by 3 bases, and 3 bases separated the two germline ends. CDR3 length: 12 residues. Germline loops: CDR1 ENHRY, CDR2 SYGVKD. The CDR3 DNA is TGTGCCATCAGTGAAGACAATCAGCCCCAGCATTTT. Protein sequence: CAISEDNQPQHF.

CDR3 loop: CASSQGRTNTGELFF. CDR3 bases: TGTGCCAGCAGCCAGGGACGGACAAACACCGGGGAGCTGTTTTTT. The chain uses TRBV7-2 and TRBJ2-2; D tentatively fits TRBD1 or TRBD2 (5 bases each). Germline V lookup: CDR1 SGHTA, CDR2 FQGNSA. The CDR3 loop spans 15 amino acids. The ends were cut back, 5 bases at V and 2 bases at J, with 12 bases in the middle.

V is TRBV20-1 and J is TRBJ2-5, with D uncertain. Deletions cut 6 bases from V and 5 bases from J, with 10 bases between. The CDR3 is made up of 11 amino acids. Germline V lookup: CDR1 DFQATT, CDR2 SNEGSKA (reference sequence). The CDR3 DNA reads TGCAGTGCGTGGTCCCGGGAGACCCAGTACTTC. This encodes CSAWSRETQYF.

The table lists this clone with a count of one. The CDR3 protein is CASSERTDNFSPLHF. DNA of the CDR3: TGTGCCAGCAGTGAACGGACAGATAATTTCTCACCCCTCCACTTT. The chain couples TRBV2 to TRBJ1-6; TRBD1 is a possible D gene (6 bases). Germline V gene lookup returns CDR1 SNHLY and CDR2 FYNNEI. The V end lost 2 bases, the J end lost 10 bases, and 15 bases lay between the germline ends. The length of the CDR3 is 15 residues.

This clone came up once. The CDR3 DNA follows: TGTGCCAGCAGCCTACTAGCGGGGGTCGGGAATGAGCAGTTCTTC. It is translated as CASSLLAGVGNEQFF. The J gene is TRBJ2-1, the V gene TRBV28; 11 positions agree with TRBD2. The germline CDR1 and CDR2 sequences are MDHEN and SYDVKM. The length of the CDR3 is 15 residues. V shed 6 bases, J shed 7 bases, and the junction held 8 bases outside the gene matches.

V and J are TRBV13 and TRBJ2-2, with 10 bases identical to TRBD2. This CDR3 spans 20 amino acids. The germline V gene has CDR1 PRHDT and CDR2 FYEKMQ (reference sequence). V was clipped by 5 bases and J by 6 bases; unmatched bases: 21. CDR3 nucleotides: TGTGCCAGCAGCATACAAGACCAGATGAAGCGGGAGGGCCTGGCCGGGGAGCTGTTTTTT. Amino acids: CASSIQDQMKREGLAGELFF.

The chain combines TRBV16 with TRBJ2-1; D uncertain. Trimming removed 6 bases at V and 6 bases at J, with 6 bases between. The V gene's germline CDR1 is KGHSY and CDR2 FQNENV. There are 11 residues in the CDR3. The CDR3 spells CASSLRNEQFF. CDR3 DNA sequence: TGTGCCAGCAGTCTTCGCAATGAGCAGTTCTTC.

The V call is TRBV19, the J call TRBJ2-7; the D call may be TRBD1 or TRBD2 (5 bases each). Germline V gene sequence: CDR1 LNHDA, CDR2 SQIVND (reference sequence). The CDR3 covers 13 residues. V was pared by 5 bases and J by 2 bases, with 10 bases between. CDR3 loop: CASSWDGAYEQYF. As DNA, the CDR3 is TGTGCCAGTAGTTGGGACGGTGCCTACGAGCAGTACTTC.

This chain joins TRBV11-3 and TRBJ2-2; 8 bases fit TRBD2. The trim removed 3 bases at V and 2 bases at J, leaving 2 bases unmatched. Per germline, CDR1 SGHNT and CDR2 YENEEA. The CDR3 consists of 15 residues. The CDR3: CASSFGGANTGELFF. In DNA form, the CDR3 reads TGTGCCAGCAGCTTCGGGGGGGCAAACACCGGGGAGCTGTTTTTT.

The chain recombines TRBV7-9 with TRBJ2-3; 9 positions agree with TRBD2. Losses at the gene ends were 7 bases for V and 3 bases for J; bases not matched to a gene: 20. This CDR3 has 19 residues. The germline CDR1 and CDR2 sequences are SEHNR and FQNEAQ (reference sequence). CDR3 DNA sequence: TGTGCCAGCACCAAAGCGGGCGTAGGCGGGGGGGCCATTACAGATACGCAGTATTTT. This gives the protein CASTKAGVGGGAITDTQYF. The variable domain in full, completed from reference TRBV7-9 and TRBJ2-3, reads DTGVSQNPRHKITKRGQNVTFRCDPISEHNRLYWYRQTLGQGPEFLTYFQNEAQLEKSRLLSDRFSAERPKGSFSTLEIQRTEQGDSAMYLCASTKAGVGGGAITDTQYFGPGTRLTVL.

About this clone: The DNA is left out, because the CDR3 cannot be placed on it with certainty; the CDR3 is given as TCRdb lists it. V gene TRBV10-3 combines with J gene TRBJ1-1; the table's D call, TRBD1, was not checked against the DNA. The CDR3 is made up of 15 amino acids, end residues included. Germline-derived CDR1 and CDR2 are ENHRY and SYGVKD. CDR3 loop: CAISTSDRPNTEAFF.

This clone has just a few counts. The same CDR3 arises from other DNA sequences in this sample as well. The J gene is TRBJ2-5, the V gene TRBV11-3, with D possibly being TRBD2 (5 bases). With 5 bases removed from V and 2 bases from J, the gap between germline ends came to 9 bases. CDR1 and CDR2 from the germline V gene are SGHNT and YENEEA. CDR3 size: 13 residues. The CDR3 protein is CASSRGRQETQYF. The CDR3 DNA sequence: TGTGCCAGCAGCCGCGGGCGGCAAGAGACCCAGTACTTC.

The J gene is TRBJ2-7, the V gene TRBV9, with D possibly being TRBD2 (5 bases). This CDR3 contains 16 residues. Germline values: CDR1 SGDLS, CDR2 YYNGEE. V was shortened by 2 bases and J by 2 bases, with 17 bases between the two germline ends. The CDR3 loop reads CASSVPRTGLPYEQYF. The CDR3 DNA reads as TGTGCCAGCAGCGTCCCCCGGACGGGGTTACCCTACGAGCAGTACTTC.

The rearrangement joins TRBV5-1 to TRBJ2-2; tentative D call: TRBD1 (5 bases). The CDR3 spans 15 residues. Trimming removed 0 bases at V and 5 bases at J, with 11 bases between. Germline V CDR1 and CDR2: SGHRS, YFSETQ. The CDR3 reads CASSLGPGLTGELFF. The CDR3 bases are TGCGCCAGCAGCTTGGGCCCAGGGTTAACCGGGGAGCTGTTTTTT.

The chain links TRBV4-3 to TRBJ2-3; 7 positions agree with TRBD2. The CDR3 totals 15 residues. CDR1 is LGHNA and CDR2 is YSLEER in the germline V gene. V dropped 1 base and J dropped 4; count of bases not matched to a gene: 5. CDR3 sequence: CASSQVPGLPDTQYF. CDR3 nucleotide sequence: TGCGCCAGCAGCCAAGTTCCGGGACTACCAGATACGCAGTATTTT.

The sample holds one count of this clone. CDR3 region: CASSPGTSGNKETQYF. The CDR3 DNA is TGCGCCAGCAGCCCGGGGACTAGCGGGAACAAAGAGACCCAGTACTTC. V and J are TRBV5-1 and TRBJ2-5, with 13 bases matching TRBD2. Germline V gives CDR1 SGHRS, CDR2 YFSETQ. The CDR3 is 16 amino acids. The ends lost 4 bases at V and 3 bases at J; junction bases unmatched: 6. The full variable domain, its missing parts supplied by reference TRBV5-1 and TRBJ2-5, is KAGVTQTPRYLIKTRGQQVTLSCSPISGHRSVSWYQQTPGQGLQFLFEYFSETQRNKGNFPGRFSGRQFSNSRSEMNVSTLELGDSALYLCASSPGTSGNKETQYFGPGTRLLVL.

This clone was seen only once. The rearrangement links TRBV5-1 to TRBJ1-2; D gene ambiguous. Germline loops: CDR1 SGHRS, CDR2 YFSETQ. The germline V and J ends were trimmed by 4 bases and 5 bases, with 9 bases remaining between them. The CDR3 is 12 residues long. In DNA, the CDR3 is TGCGCCAGCAGCCAAACAGAATATGGCTACACCTTC. This sequence encodes CASSQTEYGYTF.

The chain uses TRBV27 and TRBJ1-2; D is uncertain. The CDR3 loop spans 13 amino acids. Germline values: CDR1 MNHEY, CDR2 SMNVEV (reference sequence). The V and J ends lost 6 bases and 6 bases respectively, with 14 bases between them. The CDR3 DNA is TGTGCCAGCAGATTGGACGGAGCCCATGGCTACACCTTC. Its translation is CASRLDGAHGYTF.

This clone was observed once. The chain employs TRBV7-2 and TRBJ2-1, with D perhaps given as TRBD1 or TRBD2 (5 bases each). Trimming removed 5 bases at V and 3 bases at J, with 11 bases between. The V gene's germline CDR1 is SGHTA and CDR2 FQGNSA. This CDR3 is 14 amino acids long. The CDR3 DNA sequence: TGTGCCAGCAGCGACCGGGACGGCTACAATGAGCAGTTCTTC. Protein product: CASSDRDGYNEQFF.

The V gene is TRBV10-3, the J gene TRBJ2-3; tentatively, D is TRBD2 (5 bases). Between the trimmed V and J ends, which lost 2 bases and 2 bases, there was a span of 11 bases. This CDR3 is built from 15 residues. Germline values: CDR1 ENHRY, CDR2 SYGVKD. CDR3 sequence reads: CAISESGAFTDTQYF. CDR3 bases: TGTGCCATCAGTGAGAGCGGAGCATTCACAGATACGCAGTATTTT.

The rearrangement uses TRBV18 and TRBJ1-5, with a tentative D call TRBD1 (5 bases). This CDR3 comprises 16 residues. CDR1 and CDR2 (germline): KGHSH, LQKENI. The V and J ends lost 4 bases and 7 bases respectively, with 20 bases between them. In nucleotides, the CDR3 is TGTGCCAGCTCACGGGGCATGGGCAGGGCTGACCAGCCCCAGCATTTT. It codes for CASSRGMGRADQPQHF.

The rearrangement joins TRBV7-9 to TRBJ2-1; possible D gene TRBD2, 6 bases. The CDR3 has 15 residues. CDR1 SEHNR and CDR2 FQNEAQ come from the germline V gene (reference sequence). Trimming cost V 2 bases and J 5 bases, with 13 bases left between them. CDR3 coding DNA: TGTGCCAGCAGCTTAACTGATAGCGGAAACAATGAGCAGTTCTTC. It encodes CASSLTDSGNNEQFF.

The V and J genes are TRBV5-4 and TRBJ2-7; weak D call: TRBD2 (6 bases). V gave up 4 bases and J gave up 2 bases, with 13 bases separating them. Per germline, CDR1 SGHNT and CDR2 YYREEE (reference sequence). The CDR3 is 14 amino acids. The CDR3 coding sequence is TGTGCCAGCAGCCGCGCGGGCGGGACCTACGAGCAGTACTTC. It encodes CASSRAGGTYEQYF. The whole variable domain, filled in from reference TRBV5-4 and TRBJ2-7, reads ETGVTQSPTHLIKTRGQQVTLRCSSQSGHNTVSWYQQALGQGPQFIFQYYREEENGRGNFPPRFSGLQFPNYSSELNVNALELDDSALYLCASSRAGGTYEQYFGPGTRLTVT.